This entry is about one TCR beta chain. Its antigen has not been determined. No quality values exist for individual bases; no much larger clone is one base distant. Libraries were made using the immunoSEQ multiplex PCR assay. Per the source publication's procedure: A statistical classification framework was built for diagnosing cytomegalovirus status from the catalog of TCR beta chain sequences. Drawn from immuneACCESS, this table holds only the in-frame rearrangements with V and J called that TCRdb kept. Clones are partly lost; checked studies trace under half to an unresolved V gene and leave the rest unexplained. V, J and clone size were drawn from that table, and D and trimming were deduced from the DNA. The sample data list fewer than 85,000 clones, and around 96% of these were observed just once. The biggest ten clones account for approximately 1.3% of the sample. This specimen comes from a study of cytomegalovirus exposure and HLA in healthy donors (dated by TCRdb to 2016 to 2017). The study in broad terms: A later analysis indicated that the roughly 120 validation repertoires were generated on the platform also employed for the approximately 690 repertoires of the first cohort. The study aimed to test whether signatures of past pathogen exposure could be identified by cataloging public T cell receptors. In addition to the first cohort of 666 subjects, a separate validation cohort of around 110 different subjects was used. To predict cytomegalovirus infection status, the study brought together high-throughput TCR immunosequencing, statistical association of individual TCRs with disease status, and machine learning.

Overall study results and their limits: Three of the identified cytomegalovirus-associated TCR beta chains were confirmed in vitro to be specific for cytomegalovirus antigens. While some public TCRs were present in many individuals, most TCR sequences turned up only very rarely across donors. Cytomegalovirus status was reported to be diagnosed by the classifier with high specificity and sensitivity in both the original and validation cohorts. In a later analysis, TCRs clustered in the first cohort were found to also tend to co-occur in the 120 or so validation repertoires, with approximately 95% of cluster scores above 0. The authors suggested that the approach could potentially be extended to other disease states and immunological phenotypes. The study listed 150 to 200 TCR beta chains as associated with cytomegalovirus. The validation cohort had no HLA typing available for a later analysis, so co-occurrence within that cohort was assessed over all 120 repertoires.

V and J lose 2 bases and 7 bases, and a span of 10 bases separates them. The CDR3 has 12 amino acids, counting the end cysteine and phenylalanine. Left in the record is the CDR3 DNA by itself, 36 bases read in frame from the first base. Based on the germline V gene, the CDR1 and CDR2 sequences are SGHRS and YFSETQ. The donors were included in the validation cohort of 130 or so subjects, a group kept apart from the roughly 690-subject first cohort. The sequence came from a woman aged 18-29 years in good health and CMV-seronegative. What was sequenced was PBMCs. Recombination joined TRBV5-1 with TRBJ2-7; matching of 6 bases hints at TRBD1 as the D gene. The CDR3 region: CASSLNRAEQYF. At the DNA level, the sequence is TGCGCCAGCAGCTTAAACAGGGCGGAGCAGTACTTC.